Each of the 30 T cell receptor beta chains below was sequenced from the same sample in a study of OX40 agonist ivuxolimab in advanced cancers. Data came from immunoSEQ multiplex PCR; TCRdb stores just in-frame clones and leaves some out. Counted here are about 40,000 clones, approximately 82% occurring once; the ten biggest clones make up around 20%. The input for sequencing was CD4+ or CD8+ T cells sorted from blood, taken in a trial of the OX40 agonist ivuxolimab. All receptors come from an adult with an advanced solid tumor such as melanoma, head and neck, liver or kidney cancer.

The V call is TRBV11-2, the J call TRBJ1-2, with D possibly matching TRBD1 (6 bases). Trimming took off 0 bases at V and 1 base at J, with 12 bases between the two ends. The CDR3 spans 16 residues. CDR1 is SGHAT and CDR2 is FQNNGV in the germline V gene. DNA for the CDR3: TGTGCCAGCAGCTTAGAGGGGGCGCGGGGTAACTATGGCTACACCTTC. It specifies CASSLEGARGNYGYTF.

The rearrangement links TRBV5-1 to TRBJ1-4; the D gene is possibly TRBD1 (5 bases). V lost 1 base and J 8 bases, leaving 12 bases between the germline ends. The CDR3 covers 14 residues. Germline lookup yields CDR1 SGHRS and CDR2 YFSETQ. This CDR3 is CASSLSRGSEKLFF. The CDR3 coding sequence is TGCGCCAGCAGCTTGTCTCGGGGGTCCGAAAAACTGTTTTTT.

This chain uses TRBV28 with TRBJ2-3; possible D gene TRBD1, 5 bases. The CDR3 consists of 15 residues. V lost 2 bases, J lost 4 bases, and 13 bases lay in between. Germline V gene sequence: CDR1 MDHEN, CDR2 SYDVKM. CDR3 sequence reads: CASSLTGRAPDTQYF. The CDR3 bases are TGTGCCAGCAGTTTAACGGGCAGGGCCCCAGATACGCAGTATTTT.

V is TRBV7-8 and J is TRBJ1-1; D remains ambiguous. V lost 2 bases, J lost 1 base, and 8 bases lay in between. The CDR3 totals 14 residues. The germline V gene encodes CDR1 SGHVS and CDR2 FQNEAQ. In DNA, the CDR3 is TGTGCCAGCAGCTTAAAGAACCCGAACACTGAAGCTTTCTTT. Translating gives CASSLKNPNTEAFF.

This clone was counted between two and nine times. This rearrangement joins TRBV7-9 to TRBJ2-7; D remains ambiguous. The CDR3 length is 13 residues. V was trimmed by 1 base and J by 1 base, leaving 5 bases between them. Germline V gene lookup returns CDR1 SEHNR and CDR2 FQNEAQ (reference sequence). Here the CDR3 reads CASSLERSYEQYF. The CDR3 nucleotides read TGTGCCAGCAGCTTAGAGCGATCCTACGAGCAGTACTTC.

The rearrangement joins TRBV13 to TRBJ2-3, with a tentative D call TRBD1 (5 bases). The V end lost 2 bases, the J end lost 5 bases, and 14 bases lay between the germline ends. The CDR3 spans 15 residues. Germline loops: CDR1 PRHDT, CDR2 FYEKMQ (reference sequence). CDR3 protein: CASSLPDIQEDTQYF. The CDR3 DNA reads as TGTGCCAGCAGCTTACCGGACATCCAGGAAGATACGCAGTATTTT.

The table lists this clone with a count of one. The chain links TRBV4-2 to TRBJ2-7; the D is unclear. Trimming removed 0 bases from V and 3 bases from J, with 9 bases in between. Germline lookup yields CDR1 LGHNA and CDR2 YNFKEQ. The CDR3 extends over 14 amino acids. CDR3 amino acids: CASSQEVVVYEQYF. Written as DNA, the CDR3 is TGTGCCAGCAGCCAAGAAGTGGTAGTCTACGAGCAGTACTTC.

The V call is TRBV30, the J call TRBJ2-7; the match to TRBD1 covers 7 bases. Germline CDR1 and CDR2: GTSNPN and SVGIG (reference sequence). The CDR3 loop spans 12 amino acids. V lost 1 base, J lost 3 bases, and 0 bases stayed unmatched. Written as DNA, the CDR3 is TGTGCCTGGAGTGGGGACAGCTACGAGCAGTACTTC. Its translation is CAWSGDSYEQYF.

This chain connects TRBV5-1 to TRBJ1-1; D is uncertain. This CDR3 has 15 residues. Looked up from germline, CDR1 is SGHRS and CDR2 is YFSETQ. V was clipped by 2 bases and J by 0 bases, with 11 bases between them. The CDR3 sequence is CASSLGHGVNTEAFF. DNA for the CDR3: TGCGCCAGCAGCTTAGGCCACGGGGTGAACACTGAAGCTTTCTTT.

This clone was seen more than once but under ten times. The chain joins TRBV28 to TRBJ2-7, with D tentatively TRBD2 (6 bases). CDR3 size: 13 residues. Trimming removed 6 bases from V and 6 bases from J, with 15 bases in between. Germline V CDR1 and CDR2: MDHEN, SYDVKM. CDR3: CASRAGLSGEQYF. In DNA form, the CDR3 reads TGTGCCAGCAGGGCGGGACTGAGTGGCGAGCAGTACTTC.

CDR3 sequence: CASSLGGHFTEAFF. In nucleotides, the CDR3 is TGTGCCAGCAGTTTAGGGGGACACTTCACTGAAGCTTTCTTT. V gene TRBV27 combines with J gene TRBJ1-1, with D tentatively TRBD1 (6 bases). The V and J ends lost 2 bases and 4 bases respectively, with 11 bases between them. The CDR3 contains 14 residues. Germline V CDR1 and CDR2: MNHEY, SMNVEV (reference sequence).

The V gene is TRBV19, the J gene TRBJ1-5, with D possibly being TRBD1 (6 bases). Per germline, CDR1 LNHDA and CDR2 SQIVND (reference sequence). The CDR3 contains 16 residues. V lost 5 bases and J lost 0, with 14 bases in between. The CDR3 sequence is CASSPTGLYSNQPQHF. CDR3 bases: TGTGCCAGTAGTCCAACAGGGTTGTATAGCAATCAGCCCCAGCATTTT.

The chain links TRBV4-1 to TRBJ1-6; D ambiguous. V gave up 0 bases and J gave up 6 bases, with 12 bases separating them. The CDR3 is 16 amino acids. The germline V gene encodes CDR1 MGHRA and CDR2 YSYEKL. CDR3 in DNA: TGCGCCAGCAGCCAAGATCCCGCAGCCCCTAATTCACCCCTCCACTTT. As protein: CASSQDPAAPNSPLHF.

This clone was counted a single time. The chain recombines TRBV4-2 with TRBJ2-7; TRBD1 is a possible D gene (6 bases). Germline CDR1 LGHNA, CDR2 YNFKEQ. There are 14 residues in the CDR3. The V and J ends lost 3 bases and 0 bases respectively, with 9 bases between them. CDR3 in amino acids: CASSQDRRSYEQYF. CDR3 DNA: TGTGCCAGCAGCCAGGACAGACGCTCCTACGAGCAGTACTTC.

This clone was observed a handful of times. The chain's CDR3 is CASSQAGSGNTGELFF. The CDR3 region has the DNA TGCGCCAGCAGCCAAGCGGGTAGCGGGAACACCGGGGAGCTGTTTTTT. The V gene is TRBV4-3, the J gene TRBJ2-2, with TRBD2 as a possible D gene (6 bases). The germline CDR1 and CDR2 sequences are LGHNA and YSLEER. This CDR3 has 16 amino acids. The V end lost 1 base, the J end lost 1 base, and 10 bases lay between the germline ends.

The rearrangement links TRBV19 to TRBJ1-1, with 7 bases identical to TRBD1. The CDR3 sequence is 13 residues long. The V segment lost 6 bases and the J segment 0 bases; nucleotides outside the gene matches: 1. The V gene's germline CDR1 is LNHDA and CDR2 SQIVND (reference sequence). CDR3: CASRQGLNTEAFF. As DNA, the CDR3 is TGTGCCAGTAGACAGGGGTTGAACACTGAAGCTTTCTTT. Based on the CDR3 plus reference TRBV19 and TRBJ1-1, the full variable domain is DGGITQSPKYLFRKEGQNVTLSCEQNLNHDAMYWYRQDPGQGLRLIYYSQIVNDFQKGDIAEGYSVSREKKESFPLTVTSAQKNPTAFYLCASRQGLNTEAFFGQGTRLTVV.

V is TRBV9 and J is TRBJ2-1; D call uncertain. The CDR3 extends over 12 amino acids. V lost 4 bases and J lost 7, with 9 bases in between. Looked up from germline, CDR1 is SGDLS and CDR2 is YYNGEE. The CDR3 DNA follows: TGTGCCAGCAGCCCCATCGTGAATGAGCAGTTCTTC. As protein: CASSPIVNEQFF.

The genes are TRBV9 and TRBJ2-1, with 10 bases matching TRBD2. Losses at the gene ends were 4 bases for V and 7 bases for J; bases not matched to a gene: 2. The length of the CDR3 is 13 residues. Germline CDR1 SGDLS, CDR2 YYNGEE. The CDR3 here is CASSTSGENEQFF. The CDR3, as DNA: TGTGCCAGCAGCACTAGCGGGGAAAATGAGCAGTTCTTC.

This clone has just a few counts. The chain is built from TRBV7-2 and TRBJ2-3, with a weak D call TRBD1 (6 bases). The CDR3 covers 16 residues. V gave up 5 bases and J gave up 1 base, with 16 bases separating them. Germline values: CDR1 SGHTA, CDR2 FQGNSA. The CDR3 bases are TGTGCCAGCAGCCTTACAGGGAGAAGTGGCACAGATACGCAGTATTTT. Translated: CASSLTGRSGTDTQYF.

The chain is built from TRBV5-6 and TRBJ2-1, with 7 bases lining up with TRBD2. Germline lookup yields CDR1 SGHDT and CDR2 YYEEEE. Trimming took 2 bases from V and 2 from J; bases not matched to a gene: 1. The CDR3 is made up of 14 amino acids. The CDR3 here is CASSFGGAYNEQFF. The CDR3 nucleotides are TGTGCCAGCAGCTTTGGGGGGGCCTACAATGAGCAGTTCTTC.

The chain couples TRBV10-3 to TRBJ1-2; TRBD1 agrees at 7 bases. Germline values: CDR1 ENHRY, CDR2 SYGVKD. The CDR3 has 13 amino acids. V was clipped by 6 bases and J by 4 bases; unmatched bases: 5. The CDR3: CAIRGDSGYGYTF. CDR3 DNA sequence: TGTGCCATCAGGGGGGACAGCGGCTATGGCTACACCTTC.

The J gene is TRBJ1-1, the V gene TRBV27; D gene uncertain. Germline CDR1 and CDR2: MNHEY and SMNVEV (reference sequence). The CDR3 covers 14 residues. The germline V and J ends were trimmed by 5 bases and 5 bases, with 15 bases remaining between them. CDR3 protein: CASSTHIPATEAFF. In DNA, the CDR3 is TGTGCCAGCAGTACCCATATCCCTGCAACTGAAGCTTTCTTT.

The chain employs TRBV18 and TRBJ1-6; D uncertain. V was cut by 2 bases and J by 7 bases, with 12 bases left in between. Germline V gene sequence: CDR1 KGHSH, CDR2 LQKENI. The CDR3 is 15 residues long. In DNA form, the CDR3 reads TGTGCCAGCTCACCAGGCTTTGGCAGCAATTCACCCCTCCACTTT. This encodes CASSPGFGSNSPLHF.

The chain carries TRBV11-2 and TRBJ1-5, with D possibly matching TRBD1 (6 bases). The CDR3 spans 13 residues. The ends were cut back, 3 bases at V and 6 bases at J, with 9 bases in the middle. CDR1 and CDR2 from the germline V gene are SGHAT and FQNNGV. The CDR3 region has the DNA TGTGCCAGCAGCTTCGACAGGAGTCAGCCCCAGCATTTT. It is translated as CASSFDRSQPQHF.

The table lists this clone with a few counts. The J gene is TRBJ2-1, the V gene TRBV4-1, with 10 bases that match TRBD2. Germline V lookup: CDR1 MGHRA, CDR2 YSYEKL. Trimming cost V 3 bases and J 0 bases; bases outside gene matches: 5. This CDR3 spans 17 amino acids. The CDR3 spells CASSHLAGADSYNEQFF. CDR3 nucleotides: TGCGCCAGCAGCCATCTAGCGGGGGCGGACTCCTACAATGAGCAGTTCTTC.

The V call is TRBV4-1, the J call TRBJ2-5; D may match TRBD1 or TRBD2 (5 bases each). Germline loops: CDR1 MGHRA, CDR2 YSYEKL. The length of the CDR3 is 13 residues. V was pared by 4 bases and J by 1 base, with 7 bases between. CDR3 protein: CASSRGPQETQYF. As DNA, the CDR3 is TGCGCCAGCAGCCGGGGACCCCAAGAGACCCAGTACTTC.

The gene calls are TRBV2 and TRBJ1-1; unclear D gene. V lost 6 bases and J 2 bases, leaving 4 bases between the germline ends. CDR3 length: 11 residues. The germline gives CDR1 SNHLY, CDR2 FYNNEI. The CDR3 DNA reads as TGTGCCAGCAGGGATAACACTGAAGCTTTCTTT. Translated, it gives CASRDNTEAFF. The full variable domain, completed using reference TRBV2 and TRBJ1-1, is EPEVTQTPSHQVTQMGQEVILRCVPISNHLYFYWYRQILGQKVEFLVSFYNNEISEKSEIFDDQFSVERPDGSNFTLKIRSTKLEDSAMYFCASRDNTEAFFGQGTRLTVV.

The chain employs TRBV6-5 and TRBJ1-2, with TRBD1 matching over 8 bases. Germline CDR1 and CDR2: MNHEY and SVGAGI. This CDR3 has 14 amino acids. Unmatched junction bases numbered 4, after V lost 0 bases and J lost 7 bases. The CDR3 nucleotides are TGTGCCAGCAGTTACTCAGGGACAGGTCCTGGCTACACCTTC. Its protein product is CASSYSGTGPGYTF.

The sample holds one count of this clone. The rearrangement uses TRBV10-3 and TRBJ2-3; D call uncertain. V lost 4 bases and J 0 bases, leaving 8 bases between the germline ends. The CDR3 extends over 14 amino acids. The germline V gene encodes CDR1 ENHRY and CDR2 SYGVKD. The CDR3 nucleotides are TGTGCCATCAGTGGAGTAACTAGCACAGATACGCAGTATTTT. It specifies CAISGVTSTDTQYF.

This sequence joins TRBV7-2 and TRBJ1-2; 10 nucleotides line up with TRBD1. Germline V gene data show CDR1 as SGHTA and CDR2 as FQGNSA. The CDR3 is made up of 18 amino acids. The J segment lost 2 bases and the V segment lost 5 bases, leaving 14 bases of the junction unmatched. The CDR3: CASSRRGGQGSKNYGYTF. The DNA for the CDR3 is TGTGCCAGCAGCCGAAGGGGGGGACAGGGGTCAAAGAACTATGGCTACACCTTC.